The 6 T cell receptor beta chains given below trace back to one sample, sequenced in a study of cytomegalovirus exposure and HLA in healthy donors (dated by TCRdb to the late 2010s). The library was obtained by the immunoSEQ multiplex PCR assay. For the multiplex PCR, a mixture combining 60 forward primers for TCR Vbeta segments and 13 reverse primers for TCR Jbeta segments was used. TCRdb took over this immuneACCESS table, retaining in-frame rearrangements with V and J assigned. Such tables are incomplete; in checked studies, under half of the missing clones stem from an unresolved V gene, and the remainder is unexplained. Recorded for this sample are over 150,000 clones; about 90% of them occurred a single time. About 0.23% of the sample is in the top ten clones. Source material: PBMCs. Receptor source: a girl under three years old in good health and CMV-seronegative.

The genes are TRBV10-1 and TRBJ2-2, with D possibly TRBD1 on 5 matching bases. The CDR3 has 15 amino acids. The V and J ends lost 4 bases and 4 bases respectively, with 13 bases between them. CDR1 WNHNN and CDR2 SYGVQD come from the germline V gene (reference sequence). The CDR3 here is CASSGQPSVTGELFF. DNA of the CDR3: TGCGCCAGCAGTGGACAGCCGTCGGTCACCGGGGAGCTGTTTTTT.

Concerning this clone itself: One end of the junction fails to match germline, which may point to a read error. The V call is TRBV9, the J call TRBJ2-7, with D perhaps given as TRBD1 or TRBD2 (5 bases each). The CDR3 is made up of 13 amino acids. The germline CDR1 and CDR2 sequences are SGDLS and YYNGEE. The CDR3 here is CVSSVEGLGEQYF. The CDR3 bases are TGTGTCAGCAGCGTAGAGGGGTTGGGGGAGCAGTACTTC.

This clone has just a few counts. The chain couples TRBV7-9 to TRBJ2-3, with TRBD1 identical over 8 bases. The CDR3 is made up of 15 amino acids. After removal of 5 bases from V and 2 bases from J, the junction contained 6 bases not matched to a gene. Germline V gene sequence: CDR1 SEHNR, CDR2 FQNEAQ (reference sequence). The CDR3 spells CASSPGGDITDTQYF. As DNA, the CDR3 is TGTGCCAGCAGCCCAGGGGGCGACATCACAGATACGCAGTATTTT.

This chain joins TRBV4-2 and TRBJ2-7; TRBD2 agrees at 11 bases. The junction had 8 bases not matched to a gene; V was cut back by 1 base and J by 6 bases. The CDR3 covers 16 residues. Germline CDR1 and CDR2: LGHNA and YNFKEQ. The CDR3: CASSQASTSGTGEQYF. The CDR3 coding sequence is TGTGCCAGCAGCCAAGCCTCGACTAGCGGGACCGGCGAGCAGTACTTC.

V gene TRBV6-1 combines with J gene TRBJ1-4; D gene ambiguous. The V end was cut by 4 bases, the J end by 3 bases, with 12 bases between. There are 15 residues in the CDR3. CDR1 is MNHNS and CDR2 is SASEGT in the germline V gene. This CDR3 reads CASSVRELANEKLFF. DNA for the CDR3: TGTGCCAGCAGTGTTAGGGAGTTGGCTAATGAAAAACTGTTTTTT.

The V call is TRBV19, the J call TRBJ2-1; D possibly corresponds to TRBD1 (5 bases). V lost 5 bases and J lost 3, with 17 bases in between. The CDR3 spans 16 residues. Germline V gene data show CDR1 as LNHDA and CDR2 as SQIVND (reference sequence). The CDR3 DNA sequence: TGTGCCAGTAGTCACCAGGGTCTACCGCTCTACAATGAGCAGTTCTTC. This encodes CASSHQGLPLYNEQFF.